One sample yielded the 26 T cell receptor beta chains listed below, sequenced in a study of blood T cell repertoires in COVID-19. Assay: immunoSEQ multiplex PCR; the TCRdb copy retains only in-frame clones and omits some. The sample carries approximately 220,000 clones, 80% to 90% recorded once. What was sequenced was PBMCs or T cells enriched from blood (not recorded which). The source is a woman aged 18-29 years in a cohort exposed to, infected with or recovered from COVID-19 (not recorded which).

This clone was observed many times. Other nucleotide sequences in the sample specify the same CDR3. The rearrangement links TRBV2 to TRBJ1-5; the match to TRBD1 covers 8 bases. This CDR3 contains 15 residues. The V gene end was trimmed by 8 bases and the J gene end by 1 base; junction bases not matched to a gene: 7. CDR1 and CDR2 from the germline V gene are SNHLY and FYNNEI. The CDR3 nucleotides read TGTGCCAGCTCTGGACAGGGCCAAAGCAATCAGCCCCAGCATTTT. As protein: CASSGQGQSNQPQHF. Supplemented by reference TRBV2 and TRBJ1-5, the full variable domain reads EPEVTQTPSHQVTQMGQEVILRCVPISNHLYFYWYRQILGQKVEFLVSFYNNEISEKSEIFDDQFSVERPDGSNFTLKIRSTKLEDSAMYFCASSGQGQSNQPQHFGDGTRLSIL.

CDR3 sequence: CASIPGGTNTEAFF. As DNA, the CDR3 is TGTGCCAGTATTCCAGGGGGGACGAACACTGAAGCTTTCTTT. The chain uses TRBV19 and TRBJ1-1; 7 nucleotides line up with TRBD1. V dropped 7 bases and J dropped 1; count of bases not matched to a gene: 6. This CDR3 is built from 14 residues. CDR1 and CDR2 (germline): LNHDA, SQIVND (reference sequence).

The CDR3 sequence: CASSVGTGQVDEQYF. CDR3 DNA sequence: TGTGCCAGCAGTGTTGGGACAGGGCAGGTGGACGAGCAGTACTTC. This chain joins TRBV25-1 and TRBJ2-7; TRBD1 matches 9 bases. There are 15 residues in the CDR3. V dropped 4 bases and J dropped 5; count of bases not matched to a gene: 9. Germline assignment: CDR1 MGHDK and CDR2 SYGVNS.

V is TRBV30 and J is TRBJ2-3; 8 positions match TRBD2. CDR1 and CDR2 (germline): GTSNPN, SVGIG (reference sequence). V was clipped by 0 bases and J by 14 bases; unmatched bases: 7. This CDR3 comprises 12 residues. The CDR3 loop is CAWSVSSGSRYF. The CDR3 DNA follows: TGTGCCTGGAGTGTATCTAGCGGGTCTCGGTATTTT.

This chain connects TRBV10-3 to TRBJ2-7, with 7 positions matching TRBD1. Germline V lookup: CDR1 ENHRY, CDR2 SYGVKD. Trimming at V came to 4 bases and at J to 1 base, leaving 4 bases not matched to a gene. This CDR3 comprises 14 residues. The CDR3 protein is CAISGETGSYEQYF. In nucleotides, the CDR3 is TGTGCCATCAGTGGGGAGACAGGGTCCTACGAGCAGTACTTC.

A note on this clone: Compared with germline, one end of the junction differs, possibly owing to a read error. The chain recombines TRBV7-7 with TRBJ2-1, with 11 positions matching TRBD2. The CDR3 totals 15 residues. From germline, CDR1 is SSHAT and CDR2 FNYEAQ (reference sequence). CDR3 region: CASSLALAGVNEQFF. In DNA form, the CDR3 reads TGTGCTAGCAGCTTAGCACTAGCGGGAGTAAATGAGCAGTTCTTC.

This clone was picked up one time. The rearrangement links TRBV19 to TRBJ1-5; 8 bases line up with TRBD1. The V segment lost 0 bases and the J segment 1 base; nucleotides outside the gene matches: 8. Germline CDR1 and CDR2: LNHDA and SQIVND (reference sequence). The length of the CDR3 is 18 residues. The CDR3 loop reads CASSIDWAGGTSNQPQHF. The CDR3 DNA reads TGTGCCAGTAGTATAGATTGGGCAGGGGGCACAAGCAATCAGCCCCAGCATTTT.

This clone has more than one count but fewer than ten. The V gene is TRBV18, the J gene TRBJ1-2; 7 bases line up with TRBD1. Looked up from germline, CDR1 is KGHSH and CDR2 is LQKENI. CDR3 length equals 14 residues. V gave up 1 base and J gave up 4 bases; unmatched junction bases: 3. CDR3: CASSPRQGPYGYTF. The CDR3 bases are TGTGCCAGCTCACCACGACAGGGTCCCTATGGCTACACCTTC.

CDR3 loop: CASSIPGQGAYEQYF. CDR3 bases: TGTGCCAGTAGTATCCCTGGACAGGGGGCCTACGAGCAGTACTTC. V usage is TRBV19 and J usage is TRBJ2-7; 10 bases match TRBD1. This CDR3 has 15 residues. Per germline, CDR1 LNHDA and CDR2 SQIVND (reference sequence). The junction had 4 bases not matched to a gene; V was cut back by 3 bases and J by 2 bases.

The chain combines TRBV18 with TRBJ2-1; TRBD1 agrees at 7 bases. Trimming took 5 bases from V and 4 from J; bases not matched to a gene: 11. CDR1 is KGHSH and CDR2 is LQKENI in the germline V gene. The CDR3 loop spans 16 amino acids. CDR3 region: CASSTLQGSAYNEQFF. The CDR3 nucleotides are TGTGCCAGCTCAACTCTACAGGGGTCCGCTTACAATGAGCAGTTCTTC.

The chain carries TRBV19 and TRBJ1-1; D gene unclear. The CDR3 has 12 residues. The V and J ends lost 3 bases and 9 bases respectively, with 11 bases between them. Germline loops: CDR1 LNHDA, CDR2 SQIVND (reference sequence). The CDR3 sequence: CASSILDGKAFF. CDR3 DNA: TGTGCCAGTAGTATTTTGGACGGGAAAGCTTTCTTT.

CDR3 protein: CASSAYYGGTEQFF. As DNA, the CDR3 is TGTGCCAGCAGTGCGTACTACGGGGGGACTGAGCAGTTCTTC. The chain is built from TRBV6-4 and TRBJ2-1, with TRBD2 identical over 7 bases. The V gene end was trimmed by 4 bases and the J gene end by 9 bases; junction bases not matched to a gene: 9. CDR1 MRHNA and CDR2 SNTAGT come from the germline V gene. This CDR3 region has 14 residues.

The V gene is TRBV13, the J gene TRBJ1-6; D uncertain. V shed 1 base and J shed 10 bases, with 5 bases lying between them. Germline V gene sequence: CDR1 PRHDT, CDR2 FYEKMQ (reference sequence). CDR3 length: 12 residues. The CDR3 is CASSLAQSPLHF. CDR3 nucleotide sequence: TGTGCCAGCAGCTTAGCCCAATCACCCCTCCACTTT.

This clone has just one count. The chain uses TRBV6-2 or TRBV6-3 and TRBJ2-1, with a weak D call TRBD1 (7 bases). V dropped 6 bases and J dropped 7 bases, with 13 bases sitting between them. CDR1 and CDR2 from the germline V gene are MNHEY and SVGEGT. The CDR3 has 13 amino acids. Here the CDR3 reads CASSPTGRNEQFF. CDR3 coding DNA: TGTGCCAGCAGCCCGACAGGGAGGAATGAGCAGTTCTTC.

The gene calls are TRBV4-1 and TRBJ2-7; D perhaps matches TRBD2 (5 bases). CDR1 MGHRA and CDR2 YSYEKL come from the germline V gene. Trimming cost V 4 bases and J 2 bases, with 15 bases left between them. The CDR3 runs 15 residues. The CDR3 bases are TGCGCCAGCAGCCCTGGGGAGACTCATACCTACGAGCAGTACTTC. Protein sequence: CASSPGETHTYEQYF.

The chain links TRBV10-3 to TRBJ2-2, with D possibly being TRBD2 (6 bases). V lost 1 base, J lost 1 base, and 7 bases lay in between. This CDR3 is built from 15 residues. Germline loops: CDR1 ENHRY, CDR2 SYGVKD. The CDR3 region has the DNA TGTGCCATCAGTGAGTTCGGGGGGAACACCGGGGAGCTGTTTTTT. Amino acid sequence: CAISEFGGNTGELFF.

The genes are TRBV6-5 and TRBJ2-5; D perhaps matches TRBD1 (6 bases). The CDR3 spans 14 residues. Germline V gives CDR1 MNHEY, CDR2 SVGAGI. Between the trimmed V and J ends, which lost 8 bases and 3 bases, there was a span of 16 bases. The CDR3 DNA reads TGTGCCAGCTCCCTGGTCTCAGGGGAAGAGACCCAGTACTTC. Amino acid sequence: CASSLVSGEETQYF.

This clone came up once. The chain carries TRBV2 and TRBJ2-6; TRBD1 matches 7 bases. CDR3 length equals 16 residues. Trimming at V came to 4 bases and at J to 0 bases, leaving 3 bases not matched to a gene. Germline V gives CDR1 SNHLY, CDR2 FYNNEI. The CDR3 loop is CASSGQGNSGANVLTF. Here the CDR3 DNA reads TGTGCCAGCAGTGGACAGGGAAACTCTGGGGCCAACGTCCTGACTTTC.

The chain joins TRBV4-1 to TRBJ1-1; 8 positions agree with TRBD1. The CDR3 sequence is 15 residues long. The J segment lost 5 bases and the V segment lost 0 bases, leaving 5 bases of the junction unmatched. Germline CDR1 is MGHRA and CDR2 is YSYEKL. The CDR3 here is CASSQEARGRTEAFF. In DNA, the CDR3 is TGCGCCAGCAGCCAAGAGGCCAGGGGGCGGACTGAAGCTTTCTTT.

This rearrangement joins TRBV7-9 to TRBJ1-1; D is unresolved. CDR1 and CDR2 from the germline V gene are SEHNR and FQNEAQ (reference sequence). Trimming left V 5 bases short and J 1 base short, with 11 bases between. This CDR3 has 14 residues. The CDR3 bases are TGTGCCAGCAGCATTCTACGGGGGAACACTGAAGCTTTCTTT. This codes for CASSILRGNTEAFF.

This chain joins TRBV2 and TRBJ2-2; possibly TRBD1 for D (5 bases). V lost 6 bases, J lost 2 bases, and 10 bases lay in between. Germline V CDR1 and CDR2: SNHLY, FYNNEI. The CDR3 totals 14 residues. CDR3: CASSTDSNTGELFF. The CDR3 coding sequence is TGTGCCAGCAGCACCGACAGCAACACCGGGGAGCTGTTTTTT. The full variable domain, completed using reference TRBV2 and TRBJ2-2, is EPEVTQTPSHQVTQMGQEVILRCVPISNHLYFYWYRQILGQKVEFLVSFYNNEISEKSEIFDDQFSVERPDGSNFTLKIRSTKLEDSAMYFCASSTDSNTGELFFGEGSRLTVL.

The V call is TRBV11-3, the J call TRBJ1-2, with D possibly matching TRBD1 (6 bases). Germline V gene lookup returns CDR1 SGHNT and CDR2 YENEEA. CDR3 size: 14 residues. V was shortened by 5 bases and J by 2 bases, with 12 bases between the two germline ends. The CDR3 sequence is CASSPGGANYGYTF. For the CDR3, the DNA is TGTGCCAGCAGCCCCGGGGGGGCCAACTATGGCTACACCTTC.

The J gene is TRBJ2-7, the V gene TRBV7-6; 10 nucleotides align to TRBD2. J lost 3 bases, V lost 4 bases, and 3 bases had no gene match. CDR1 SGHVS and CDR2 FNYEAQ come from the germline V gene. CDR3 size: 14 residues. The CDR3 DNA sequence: TGTGCCAGCAGCTACCGACTAGCGGGCTACGAGCAGTACTTC. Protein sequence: CASSYRLAGYEQYF.

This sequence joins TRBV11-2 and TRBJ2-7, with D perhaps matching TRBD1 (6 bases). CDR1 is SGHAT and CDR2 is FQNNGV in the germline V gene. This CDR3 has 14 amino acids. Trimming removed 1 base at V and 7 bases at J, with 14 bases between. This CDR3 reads CASSLGLGAREQYF. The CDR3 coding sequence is TGTGCCAGCAGCTTAGGGCTGGGGGCCAGGGAGCAGTACTTC.

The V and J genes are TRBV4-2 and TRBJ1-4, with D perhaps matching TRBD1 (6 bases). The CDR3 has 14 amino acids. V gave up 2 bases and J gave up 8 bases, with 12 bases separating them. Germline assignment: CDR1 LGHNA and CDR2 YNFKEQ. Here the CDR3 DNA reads TGTGCCAGCAGCCAAAGGGGACATCAAGAAAAACTGTTTTTT. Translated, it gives CASSQRGHQEKLFF.

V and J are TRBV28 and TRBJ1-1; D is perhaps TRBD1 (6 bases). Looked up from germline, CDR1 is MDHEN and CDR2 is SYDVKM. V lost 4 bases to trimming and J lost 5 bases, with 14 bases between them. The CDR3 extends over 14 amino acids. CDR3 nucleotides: TGTGCCAGCAGTTCCTCTACAGGGAATACTGAAGCTTTCTTT. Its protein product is CASSSSTGNTEAFF.